This T cell receptor beta chain appears in the sequencing data of a study of liver allograft versus peripheral blood T cells. Study background: Hepatic allograft T cell receptor repertoires were evaluated relative to those present in recipients' peripheral blood.

In its sample, this clonotype was seen a few times. Its antigen is as yet unknown. MiXCR was run by TCRdb on the reads, yielding one entry per CDR3 protein. The sample includes a few thousand distinct CDR3 sequences, around 14% of them seen just once. Study-level points and caveats: Peripheral blood repertoires reportedly differed from the T cell receptor repertoires found inside liver allografts.

This TCR was sampled from a human patient who had a liver transplant. Part of the T cell pool may stem from the graft donor.

CDR3 sequence reads: CASSLDPPGSPLHF. CDR3 DNA sequence: TGTGCCAGCAGCTTAGACCCCCCTGGGTCACCCCTCCACTTT. The chain carries TRBV7-9 and TRBJ1-6, with D uncertain. Trimming pared 1 base from V and 10 bases from J, leaving 11 bases between. CDR3 length equals 14 residues. Germline V gives CDR1 SEHNR, CDR2 FQNEAQ (reference sequence).